The 16 T cell receptor beta chains reported below all come from one sample, sequenced in a study of T cell repertoires in cytomegalovirus infection. TCRdb passed the reads through MiXCR, listing each CDR3 protein once. The data hold under 800,000 distinct CDR3 sequences, with 24% observed a single time. Material for sequencing was CD8+ T cells from PBMCs. These receptors were obtained from a human donor in good health (CMV status not recorded). Some clones in this sample may be carry-over from other donors' samples.

In its sample, this clonotype was seen a few times. This chain uses TRBV5-6 with TRBJ2-7; 7 bases are shared with TRBD1. Germline V gene sequence: CDR1 SGHDT, CDR2 YYEEEE. Trimming cost V 2 bases and J 0 bases; bases outside gene matches: 2. The CDR3 is 14 amino acids. The CDR3 DNA follows: TGTGCCAGCAGCTTCGGGACAGCCTCCTACGAGCAGTACGTC. It yields the protein CASSFGTASYEQYV.

A word on this clonotype: A read error is possible here, since a much larger clone lies one base away. This chain uses TRBV7-6 with TRBJ1-1; D gene uncertain. CDR3 size: 15 residues. Germline CDR1 is SGHVS and CDR2 is FNYEAQ. The germline V and J ends were trimmed by 8 bases and 2 bases, with 18 bases remaining between them. The CDR3 protein is CASRRGGSPNTEAFF. For the CDR3, the DNA is TGTGCCAGCCGACGAGGTGGGAGCCCAAACACTGAAGCTTTCTTT.

V usage is TRBV7-9 and J usage is TRBJ1-2; 8 positions match TRBD1. V shed 5 bases and J 10 bases; nucleotides not matched to a gene: 6. Per germline, CDR1 SEHNR and CDR2 FQNEAQ (reference sequence). This CDR3 has 12 residues. The CDR3 reads CASSPGQGAYTF. The CDR3 bases are TGTGCCAGCAGCCCTGGACAGGGAGCCTACACCTTC.

The J gene is TRBJ1-1, the V gene TRBV29-1, with D unclear. Per germline, CDR1 SQVTM and CDR2 ANQGSEA. The CDR3 spans 14 residues. V dropped 3 bases and J dropped 4 bases, with 15 bases sitting between them. The DNA of the CDR3 is TGCAGCGTTGAGGTTCGTGGTTTGAGCACTGAAGCTTTCTTT. Translation: CSVEVRGLSTEAFF.

The chain links TRBV6-5 to TRBJ2-2; 10 nucleotides match TRBD1. This CDR3 contains 22 residues. Germline CDR1 is MNHEY and CDR2 is SVGAGI. After removal of 2 bases from V and 0 bases from J, the junction contained 18 bases not matched to a gene. CDR3 sequence (DNA): TGTGCCAGCAGTTACCCTGTTACCGGGACAGGGGTAGCCCAAACGAACACCGGGGAGCTGTTTTTT. It encodes CASSYPVTGTGVAQTNTGELFF.

The chain recombines TRBV6-2 or TRBV6-3 with TRBJ2-1, with D perhaps assigned TRBD1 or TRBD2 (5 bases each). The V gene's germline CDR1 is MNHEY and CDR2 SVGEGT. Trimming removed 2 bases at V and 6 bases at J, with 14 bases between. The CDR3 sequence is 15 residues long. The CDR3 region is CASSYRGRRGNEQFF. The CDR3 DNA is TGTGCCAGCAGTTACAGGGGACGCCGGGGCAATGAGCAGTTCTTC.

This clonotype has just a few counts. This chain links TRBV6-2 or TRBV6-3 with TRBJ2-1; D might be TRBD1 (5 bases). Per germline, CDR1 MNHEY and CDR2 SVGEGT. This CDR3 comprises 12 residues. Trimming shortened V by 7 bases and J by 8 bases, and 12 bases separated the two germline ends. The CDR3 reads CASKAREHEQFF. As DNA, the CDR3 is TGTGCCAGCAAGGCCAGGGAACATGAGCAGTTCTTC.

J is TRBJ2-7 and V is TRBV7-2, with 7 bases aligning to TRBD2. Germline V gene sequence: CDR1 SGHTA, CDR2 FQGNSA. The CDR3 sequence is 14 residues long. V was pared by 2 bases and J by 5 bases, with 6 bases of the junction left unmatched. The CDR3 nucleotides read TGTGCCAGCAGCTTACGGGGGGAGTTCCACGAGCAGTACTTC. It encodes CASSLRGEFHEQYF.

This clonotype was detected ten times or more. This chain uses TRBV12-3 or TRBV12-4 with TRBJ1-5; no clear D gene. V lost 4 bases and J lost 7, with 11 bases in between. The CDR3 has 13 residues. CDR3 nucleotides: TGTGCCAGCAGTTCCGGGAGTGAACAGCCCCAGCATTTT. Protein sequence: CASSSGSEQPQHF.

The J gene is TRBJ2-1, the V gene TRBV20-1, with D perhaps given as TRBD1 or TRBD2 (5 bases each). Germline CDR1 and CDR2: DFQATT and SNEGSKA (reference sequence). The CDR3 is 12 residues long. V was clipped by 6 bases and J by 6 bases, with 12 bases between them. The CDR3 DNA reads as TGCAGTGCCGGGGACCTTGCCAATGAGCAGTTCTTC. Protein: CSAGDLANEQFF.

This clonotype has only a few counts. The chain uses TRBV9 and TRBJ2-5; TRBD2 matches 8 bases. The CDR3 consists of 16 residues. Germline values: CDR1 SGDLS, CDR2 YYNGEE. V dropped 4 bases and J dropped 2; count of bases not matched to a gene: 10. This chain's CDR3 is CASSSGGGMNQETQYF. The CDR3 DNA sequence: TGTGCCAGCAGCTCCGGCGGGGGGATGAATCAAGAGACCCAGTACTTC.

V gene TRBV29-1 combines with J gene TRBJ1-2, with TRBD1 identical over 7 bases. The CDR3 contains 12 residues. CDR1 and CDR2 (germline): SQVTM, ANQGSEA. The ends lost 7 bases at V and 4 bases at J; junction bases unmatched: 6. The CDR3 DNA follows: TGCAGCGCAAGGGGGCGAAGCTATGGCTACACCTTC. Protein product: CSARGRSYGYTF.

Notes on this clonotype: This clone may be a read error of a much larger clone one base away. The gene calls are TRBV6-2 or TRBV6-3 and TRBJ2-3, with 10 bases aligning to TRBD1. Germline V gene data show CDR1 as MNHEY and CDR2 as SVGEGT. This CDR3 has 19 amino acids. CDR3 protein: CANSFGTGVTALSTDTQYF. The CDR3 bases are TGTGCCAACAGTTTCGGGACAGGGGTGACGGCATTGAGCACAGATACGCAGTATTTT.

Concerning this clonotype itself: A junction boundary mismatches the germline segment, possibly from a read error. This sequence joins TRBV6-6 and TRBJ1-6; D is possibly TRBD1 (6 bases). This CDR3 is 15 amino acids long. The germline CDR1 and CDR2 sequences are MNHNY and SVGAGI (reference sequence). The CDR3 region is CASSYGGLGNSPFHF. As DNA, the CDR3 is TGTGCCAGCAGTTACGGGGGCCTAGGTAATTCACCCTTCCACTTT.

On this clonotype: Being one base from a much bigger clone, this may be a read error. This chain links TRBV20-1 with TRBJ2-2; D ambiguous. CDR1 is DFQATT and CDR2 is SNEGSKA in the germline V gene (reference sequence). The CDR3 has 13 amino acids. The CDR3 DNA reads TGCAGTGCTGGAGACATGAACACCGGGGAGCTGTTTTTT. This gives the protein CSAGDMNTGELFF.

This clonotype was counted at least ten times. The chain combines TRBV4-2 with TRBJ2-1, with 10 positions matching TRBD2. With 0 bases clipped from V and 5 bases from J, the junction kept 13 bases outside the gene matches. The germline V gene has CDR1 LGHNA and CDR2 YNFKEQ. This CDR3 is 19 amino acids long. The CDR3 coding sequence is TGTGCCAGCAGCCAAGAACGAGTCCGAACTAGCGGGGTACACAATGAGCAGTTCTTC. Its translation is CASSQERVRTSGVHNEQFF.